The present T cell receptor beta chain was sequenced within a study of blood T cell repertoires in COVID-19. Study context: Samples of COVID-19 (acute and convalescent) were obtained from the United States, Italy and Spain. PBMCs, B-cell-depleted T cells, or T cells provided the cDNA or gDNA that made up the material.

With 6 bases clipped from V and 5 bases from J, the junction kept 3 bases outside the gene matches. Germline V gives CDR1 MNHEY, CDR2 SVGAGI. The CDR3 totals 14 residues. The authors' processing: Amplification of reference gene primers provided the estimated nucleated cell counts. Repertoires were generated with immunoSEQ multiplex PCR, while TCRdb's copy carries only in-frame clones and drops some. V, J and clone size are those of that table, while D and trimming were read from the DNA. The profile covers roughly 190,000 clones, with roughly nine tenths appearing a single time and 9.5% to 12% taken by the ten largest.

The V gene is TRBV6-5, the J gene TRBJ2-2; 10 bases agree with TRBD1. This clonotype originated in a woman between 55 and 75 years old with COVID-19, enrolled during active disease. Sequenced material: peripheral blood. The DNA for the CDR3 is TGTGCCAGCAGGACAGGGGGCTCGACCGGGGAGCTGTTTTTT. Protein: CASRTGGSTGELFF.